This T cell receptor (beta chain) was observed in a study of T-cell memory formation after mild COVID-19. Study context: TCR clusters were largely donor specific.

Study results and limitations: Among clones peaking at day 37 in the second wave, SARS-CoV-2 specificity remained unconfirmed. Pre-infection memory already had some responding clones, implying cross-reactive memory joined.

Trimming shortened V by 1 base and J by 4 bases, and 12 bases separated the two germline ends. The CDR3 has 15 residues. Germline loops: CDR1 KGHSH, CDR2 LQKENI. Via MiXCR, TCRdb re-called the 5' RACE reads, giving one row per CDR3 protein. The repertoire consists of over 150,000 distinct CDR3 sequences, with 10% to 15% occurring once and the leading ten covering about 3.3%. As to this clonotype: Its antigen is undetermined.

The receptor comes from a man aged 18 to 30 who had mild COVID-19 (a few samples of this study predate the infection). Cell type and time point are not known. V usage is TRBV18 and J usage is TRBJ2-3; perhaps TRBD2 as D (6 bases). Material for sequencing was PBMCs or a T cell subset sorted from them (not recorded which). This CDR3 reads CASSPRASVADTQYF. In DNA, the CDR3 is TGTGCCAGCTCACCACGGGCTAGCGTGGCAGATACGCAGTATTTT.